This T cell receptor beta chain was identified during a study of Ad26.COV2.S vaccination and SARS-CoV-2 variants. The treatment denotes: about 20 received Ad26.COV2.S at low or high dose, single or two shots; several received placebo; per-sample allocation not given. Sampling happened 63 days after the first vaccine or placebo injection. This table comes from immunoSEQ multiplex PCR, and its TCRdb copy is limited to in-frame clones, with some not included. Of roughly 680,000 clones detected, 70% to 90% appear once; the ten largest clones hold 1.5%. This clone was seen just once. This CDR3 contains 16 residues. The germline gives CDR1 SGHTS, CDR2 YDEGEE. V was shortened by 0 bases and J by 3 bases, with 14 bases between the two germline ends.

The sample consisted of peripheral blood, taken in a trial of Ad26.COV2.S vaccine versus placebo. The sequence was collected from a person between 18 and 65 years old who received the Ad26.COV2.S COVID-19 vaccine or a placebo. The rearrangement uses TRBV5-8 and TRBJ2-3; a weak D match, TRBD1 (5 bases). The CDR3 DNA is TGTGCCAGCAGCTTGGCCCAGGGTGGGTGGACAGATACGCAGTATTTT. It codes for CASSLAQGGWTDTQYF.